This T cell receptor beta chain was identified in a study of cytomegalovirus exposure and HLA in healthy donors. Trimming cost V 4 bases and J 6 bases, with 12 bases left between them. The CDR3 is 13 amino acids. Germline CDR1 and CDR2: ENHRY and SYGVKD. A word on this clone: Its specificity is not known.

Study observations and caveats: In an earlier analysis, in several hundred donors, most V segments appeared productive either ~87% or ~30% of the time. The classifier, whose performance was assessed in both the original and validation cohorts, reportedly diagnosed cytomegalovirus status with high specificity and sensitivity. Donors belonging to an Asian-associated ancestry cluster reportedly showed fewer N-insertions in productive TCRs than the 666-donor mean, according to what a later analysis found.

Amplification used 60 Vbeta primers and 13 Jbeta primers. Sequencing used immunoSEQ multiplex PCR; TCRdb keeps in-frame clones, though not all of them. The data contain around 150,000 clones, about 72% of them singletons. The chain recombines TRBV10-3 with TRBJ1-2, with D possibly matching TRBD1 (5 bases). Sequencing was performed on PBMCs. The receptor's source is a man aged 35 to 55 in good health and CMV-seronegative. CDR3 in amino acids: CAISVEKDNGYTF. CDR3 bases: TGTGCCATCAGTGTGGAGAAGGACAATGGCTACACCTTC.